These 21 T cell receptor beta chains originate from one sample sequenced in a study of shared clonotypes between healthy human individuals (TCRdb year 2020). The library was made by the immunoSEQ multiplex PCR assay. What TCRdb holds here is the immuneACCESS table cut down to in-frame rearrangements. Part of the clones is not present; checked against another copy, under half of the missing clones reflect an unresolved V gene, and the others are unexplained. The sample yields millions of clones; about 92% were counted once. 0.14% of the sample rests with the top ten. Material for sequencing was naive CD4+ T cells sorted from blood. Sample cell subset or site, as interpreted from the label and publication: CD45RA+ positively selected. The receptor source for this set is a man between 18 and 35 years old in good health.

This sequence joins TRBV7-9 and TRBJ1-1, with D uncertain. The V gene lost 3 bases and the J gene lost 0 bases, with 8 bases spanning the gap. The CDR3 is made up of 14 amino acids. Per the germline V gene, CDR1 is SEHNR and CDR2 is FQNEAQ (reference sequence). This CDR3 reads CASSFSALNTEAFF. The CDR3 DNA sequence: TGTGCCAGCAGCTTCAGTGCTTTGAACACTGAAGCTTTCTTT.

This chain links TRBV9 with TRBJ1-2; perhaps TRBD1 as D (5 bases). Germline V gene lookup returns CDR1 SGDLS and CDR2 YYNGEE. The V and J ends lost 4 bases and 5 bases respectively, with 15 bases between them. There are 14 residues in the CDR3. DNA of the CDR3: TGTGCCAGCAGCCCGACAGTAGCGACTTATGGCTACACCTTC. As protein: CASSPTVATYGYTF.

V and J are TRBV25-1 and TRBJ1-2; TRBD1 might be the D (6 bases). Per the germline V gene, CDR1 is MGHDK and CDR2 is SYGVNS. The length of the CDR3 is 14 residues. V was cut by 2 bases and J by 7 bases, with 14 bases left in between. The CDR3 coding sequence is TGTGCCAGCAGTGAACAGGGGTTATACGGTGGCTACACCTTC. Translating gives CASSEQGLYGGYTF.

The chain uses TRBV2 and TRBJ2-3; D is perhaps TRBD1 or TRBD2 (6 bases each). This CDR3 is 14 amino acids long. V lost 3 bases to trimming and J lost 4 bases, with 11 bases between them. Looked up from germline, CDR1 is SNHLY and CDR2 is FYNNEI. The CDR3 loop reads CASSDGGKSDTQYF. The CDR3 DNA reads TGTGCCAGCAGTGACGGGGGCAAATCAGATACGCAGTATTTT.

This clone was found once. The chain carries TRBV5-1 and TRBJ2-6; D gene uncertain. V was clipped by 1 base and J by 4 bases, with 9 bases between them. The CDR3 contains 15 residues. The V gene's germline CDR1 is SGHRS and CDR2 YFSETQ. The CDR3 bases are TGCGCCAGCAGCTTGCCCCAAGGGGGGGCCAACGTCCTGACTTTC. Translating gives CASSLPQGGANVLTF.

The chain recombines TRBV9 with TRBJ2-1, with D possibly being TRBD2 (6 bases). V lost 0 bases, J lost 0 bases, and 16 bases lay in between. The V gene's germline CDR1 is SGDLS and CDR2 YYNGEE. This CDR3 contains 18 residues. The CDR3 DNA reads TGTGCCAGCAGCGTAGCAATAGCGGCACGGAGCTCCTACAATGAGCAGTTCTTC. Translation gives CASSVAIAARSSYNEQFF.

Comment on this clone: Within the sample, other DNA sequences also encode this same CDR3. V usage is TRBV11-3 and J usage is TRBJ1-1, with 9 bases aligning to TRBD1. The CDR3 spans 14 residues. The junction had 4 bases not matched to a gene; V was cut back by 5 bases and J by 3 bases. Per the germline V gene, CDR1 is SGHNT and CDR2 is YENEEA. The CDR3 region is CASSLQGADTEAFF. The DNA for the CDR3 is TGTGCCAGCAGCCTACAGGGGGCTGACACTGAAGCTTTCTTT. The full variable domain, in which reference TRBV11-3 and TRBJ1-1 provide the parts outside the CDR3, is EAGVVQSPRYKIIEKKQPVAFWCNPISGHNTLYWYLQNLGQGPELLIRYENEEAVDDSQLPKDRFSAERLKGVDSTLKIQPAELGDSAVYLCASSLQGADTEAFFGQGTRLTVV.

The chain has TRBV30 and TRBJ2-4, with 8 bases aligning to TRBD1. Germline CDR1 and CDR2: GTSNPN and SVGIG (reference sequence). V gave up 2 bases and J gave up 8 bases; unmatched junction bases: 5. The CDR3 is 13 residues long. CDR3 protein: CAWSNRGLDIQYF. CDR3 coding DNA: TGTGCCTGGAGTAACAGGGGGTTAGACATTCAGTACTTC. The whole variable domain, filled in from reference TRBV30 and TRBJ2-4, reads SQTIHQWPATLVQPVGSPLSLECTVEGTSNPNLYWYRQAAGRGLQLLFYSVGIGQISSEVPQNLSASRPQDRQFILSSKKLLLSDSGFYLCAWSNRGLDIQYFGAGTRLSVL.

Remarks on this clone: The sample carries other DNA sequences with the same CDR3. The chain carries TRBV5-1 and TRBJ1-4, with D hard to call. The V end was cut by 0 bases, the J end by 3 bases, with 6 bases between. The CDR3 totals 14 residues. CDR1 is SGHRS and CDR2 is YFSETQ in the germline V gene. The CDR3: CASSLGDSNEKLFF. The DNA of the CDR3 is TGCGCCAGCAGCTTGGGTGATTCTAATGAAAAACTGTTTTTT. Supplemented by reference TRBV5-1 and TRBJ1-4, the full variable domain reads KAGVTQTPRYLIKTRGQQVTLSCSPISGHRSVSWYQQTPGQGLQFLFEYFSETQRNKGNFPGRFSGRQFSNSRSEMNVSTLELGDSALYLCASSLGDSNEKLFFGSGTQLSVL.

The CDR3 sequence: CASSSRTGSYGYTF. In nucleotides, the CDR3 is TGTGCCAGCAGCTCTCGGACAGGGAGCTATGGCTACACCTTC. V and J are TRBV2 and TRBJ1-2; TRBD1 agrees at 8 bases. Per the germline V gene, CDR1 is SNHLY and CDR2 is FYNNEI. Losses at the gene ends were 6 bases for V and 4 bases for J; bases not matched to a gene: 7. The CDR3 length is 14 residues. Complete variable domain (other parts from reference TRBV2 and TRBJ1-2): EPEVTQTPSHQVTQMGQEVILRCVPISNHLYFYWYRQILGQKVEFLVSFYNNEISEKSEIFDDQFSVERPDGSNFTLKIRSTKLEDSAMYFCASSSRTGSYGYTFGSGTRLTVV.

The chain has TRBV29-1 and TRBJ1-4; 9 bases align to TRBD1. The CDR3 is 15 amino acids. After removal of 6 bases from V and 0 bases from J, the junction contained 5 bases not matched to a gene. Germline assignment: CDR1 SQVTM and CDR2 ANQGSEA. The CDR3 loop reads CSVGQGSATNEKLFF. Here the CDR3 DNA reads TGCAGCGTGGGACAGGGTAGTGCAACTAATGAAAAACTGTTTTTT. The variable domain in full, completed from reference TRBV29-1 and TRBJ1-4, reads SAVISQKPSRDICQRGTSLTIQCQVDSQVTMMFWYRQQPGQSLTLIATANQGSEATYESGFVIDKFPISRPNLTFSTLTVSNMSPEDSSIYLCSVGQGSATNEKLFFGSGTQLSVL.

The CDR3 nucleotides read TGTGCCAGCAGCAAACCTGGGCTAGCGGGAGTCAACATTCAGTACTTC. Its protein product is CASSKPGLAGVNIQYF. The chain is built from TRBV21-1 and TRBJ2-4; the table names TRBD2, a call not compared with the DNA. TRBV21-1 is shown as a pseudogene. CDR3 size: 16 residues.

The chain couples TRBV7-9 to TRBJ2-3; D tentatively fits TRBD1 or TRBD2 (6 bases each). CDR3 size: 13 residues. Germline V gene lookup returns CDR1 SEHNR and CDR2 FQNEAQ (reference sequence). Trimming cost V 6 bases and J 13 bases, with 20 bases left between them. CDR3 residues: CASRLESGANKYF. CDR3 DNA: TGTGCCAGCAGACTAGAATCGGGGGCTAATAAGTATTTT.

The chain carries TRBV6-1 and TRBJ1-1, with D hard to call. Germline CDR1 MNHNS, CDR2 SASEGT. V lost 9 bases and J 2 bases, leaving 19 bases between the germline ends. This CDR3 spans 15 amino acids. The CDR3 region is CARPTDLSRNTEAFF. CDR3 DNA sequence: TGTGCCAGACCCACTGATTTATCACGTAACACTGAAGCTTTCTTT.

The CDR3 nucleotides read TGTGCCAGCAGTTTTGGGAGCTATGGCTACACCTTC. This gives the protein CASSFGSYGYTF. The genes are TRBV28 and TRBJ1-2; D not resolved. CDR1 and CDR2 (germline): MDHEN, SYDVKM. The CDR3 is made up of 12 amino acids. Trimming cost V 3 bases and J 4 bases, with 6 bases left between them.

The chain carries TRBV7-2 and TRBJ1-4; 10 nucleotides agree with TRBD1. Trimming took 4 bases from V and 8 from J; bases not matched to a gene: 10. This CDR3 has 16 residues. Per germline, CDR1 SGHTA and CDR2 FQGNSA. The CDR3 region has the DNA TGTGCCAGCAGCTCCCCTAAAGGACAGGGGGGCGAAAAACTGTTTTTT. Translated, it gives CASSSPKGQGGEKLFF.

The CDR3 nucleotides are TGTGCCAGCAGCCCCGGATCCGCGCGGGCGGGAGAGGGCACAGATACGCAGTATTTT. This translates into CASSPGSARAGEGTDTQYF. The J gene is TRBJ2-3, the V gene TRBV7-2, with TRBD2 matching 7 bases. V trimming: 5 bases; J trimming: 1 base; junction bases outside the gene matches: 18. CDR3 length equals 19 residues. CDR1 and CDR2 (germline): SGHTA, FQGNSA.

In DNA, the CDR3 is TGTGCCAGCAGTCGACAGGTCAATTATGGCTACACCTTC. It yields the protein CASSRQVNYGYTF. The rearrangement uses TRBV27 and TRBJ1-2, with D possibly being TRBD1 (6 bases). The germline gives CDR1 MNHEY, CDR2 SMNVEV (reference sequence). V was trimmed by 5 bases and J by 5 bases, leaving 12 bases between them. The CDR3 covers 13 residues.

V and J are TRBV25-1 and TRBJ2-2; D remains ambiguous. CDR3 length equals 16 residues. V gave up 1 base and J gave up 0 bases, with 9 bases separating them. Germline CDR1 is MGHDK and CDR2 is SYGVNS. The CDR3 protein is CASSESRAPNTGELFF. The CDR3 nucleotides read TGTGCCAGCAGTGAATCTAGGGCCCCGAACACCGGGGAGCTGTTTTTT. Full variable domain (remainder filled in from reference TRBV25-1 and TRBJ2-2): EADIYQTPRYLVIGTGKKITLECSQTMGHDKMYWYQQDPGMELHLIHYSYGVNSTEKGDLSSESTVSRIRTEHFPLTLESARPSHTSQYLCASSESRAPNTGELFFGEGSRLTVL.

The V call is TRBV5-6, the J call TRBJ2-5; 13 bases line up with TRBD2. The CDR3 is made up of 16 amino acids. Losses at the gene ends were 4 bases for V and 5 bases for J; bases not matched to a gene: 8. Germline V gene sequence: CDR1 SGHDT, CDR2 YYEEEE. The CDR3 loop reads CASSRTSGGGSETQYF. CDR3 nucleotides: TGTGCCAGCAGCCGGACTAGCGGGGGAGGGAGTGAGACCCAGTACTTC.

The CDR3, as DNA: TGCAGCGTGGACCGCACAGATACGCAGTATTTT. Translating it yields CSVDRTDTQYF. The chain uses TRBV29-1 and TRBJ2-3; D not resolved. With 6 bases removed from V and 1 base from J, the gap between germline ends came to 5 bases. The V gene's germline CDR1 is SQVTM and CDR2 ANQGSEA. This CDR3 comprises 11 residues.